This note documents a single T cell receptor beta chain sequence. These data are taken from a study of control samples from healthy donors and cancer patients. Germline CDR1 is SGHVS and CDR2 is FQNEAQ. Trimming stripped 3 bases from V and 5 bases from J, with 14 bases between. This CDR3 is 14 amino acids long. Measured with immunoSEQ multiplex PCR; TCRdb has only the in-frame clones, and not every one. The sample includes roughly 150,000 clones, around 90% of them seen just once. The clonotype comes from a man younger than 30 in good health. V gene TRBV7-8 combines with J gene TRBJ2-7, with D hard to call. Sequenced input: blood. The CDR3 region has the DNA TGTGCCAGCAGCTTTTACGGGCAGGTTCACGAGCAGTACTTC. This sequence encodes CASSFYGQVHEQYF.